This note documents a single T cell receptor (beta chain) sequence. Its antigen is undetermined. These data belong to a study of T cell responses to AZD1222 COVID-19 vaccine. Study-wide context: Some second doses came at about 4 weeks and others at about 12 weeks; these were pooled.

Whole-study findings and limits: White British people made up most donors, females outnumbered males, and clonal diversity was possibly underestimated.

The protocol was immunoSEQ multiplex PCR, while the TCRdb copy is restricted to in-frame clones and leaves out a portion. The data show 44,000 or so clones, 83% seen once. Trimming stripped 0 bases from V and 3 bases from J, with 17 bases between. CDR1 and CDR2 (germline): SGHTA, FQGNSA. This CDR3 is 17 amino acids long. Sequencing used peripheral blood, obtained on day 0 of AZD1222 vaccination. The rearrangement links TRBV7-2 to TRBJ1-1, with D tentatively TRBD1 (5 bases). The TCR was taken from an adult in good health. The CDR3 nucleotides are TGTGCCAGCAGCTTAGCTTTTTGGGAGGGGCTGGACACTGAAGCTTTCTTT. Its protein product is CASSLAFWEGLDTEAFF.